These 27 T cell receptor beta chains came from one sample sequenced in a study of blood T cell repertoires in COVID-19. Data came from immunoSEQ multiplex PCR; TCRdb stores just in-frame clones and leaves some out. Of around 95,000 clones listed, around 85% are singletons. The specimen sequenced was peripheral blood. The receptor source for this set is a woman older than 75 with acute or convalescent COVID-19.

J is TRBJ2-1 and V is TRBV5-4; perhaps TRBD2 as D (5 bases). There are 15 residues in the CDR3. V lost 1 base, J lost 9 bases, and 17 bases lay in between. CDR1 is SGHNT, CDR2 YYREEE, per germline (reference sequence). The CDR3, as DNA: TGTGCCAGCAGCTTGAGGGTACGGGGTCCGGGTGAGCAGTTCTTC. Encoded protein: CASSLRVRGPGEQFF. Complete variable domain (other parts from reference TRBV5-4 and TRBJ2-1): ETGVTQSPTHLIKTRGQQVTLRCSSQSGHNTVSWYQQALGQGPQFIFQYYREEENGRGNFPPRFSGLQFPNYSSELNVNALELDDSALYLCASSLRVRGPGEQFFGPGTRLTVL.

The chain links TRBV19 to TRBJ1-5; D remains unclear. CDR3 length: 15 residues. Trimming cost V 5 bases and J 3 bases, with 14 bases left between them. The germline gives CDR1 LNHDA, CDR2 SQIVND (reference sequence). For the CDR3, the DNA is TGTGCCAGTAGTCCCTGGAGAGGGAACAATCAGCCCCAGCATTTT. Translated, it gives CASSPWRGNNQPQHF.

The chain combines TRBV7-2 with TRBJ1-1; tentatively, D is TRBD1 (5 bases). The CDR3 has 13 residues. CDR1 is SGHTA, CDR2 FQGNSA, per germline. With 3 bases removed from V and 1 base from J, the gap between germline ends came to 6 bases. CDR3 protein: CASSFQGNTEAFF. The CDR3 DNA is TGTGCCAGCAGCTTCCAGGGGAACACTGAAGCTTTCTTT. Full variable domain (outside the CDR3, taken from reference TRBV7-2 and TRBJ1-1): GAGVSQSPSNKVTEKGKDVELRCDPISGHTALYWYRQSLGQGLEFLIYFQGNSAPDKSGLPSDRFSAERTGGSVSTLTIQRTQQEDSAVYLCASSFQGNTEAFFGQGTRLTVV.

This chain links TRBV11-3 with TRBJ1-4; 7 nucleotides align to TRBD1. The CDR3 consists of 16 residues. Germline values: CDR1 SGHNT, CDR2 YENEEA. After removal of 3 bases from V and 6 bases from J, the junction contained 10 bases not matched to a gene. CDR3 loop: CASSFFRRQGDEKLFF. The CDR3 DNA is TGTGCCAGCAGCTTTTTTCGTCGACAGGGCGATGAAAAACTGTTTTTT.

V and J are TRBV24-1 and TRBJ2-1, with TRBD1 matching over 8 bases. Trimming cost V 4 bases and J 12 bases; bases outside gene matches: 7. The CDR3 has 13 amino acids. From germline, CDR1 is KGHDR and CDR2 SFDVKD. CDR3 sequence: CATSDSDRGLQFF. The CDR3 nucleotides read TGTGCCACCAGTGACTCTGACAGGGGCTTGCAGTTCTTC.

This rearrangement joins TRBV7-9 to TRBJ1-5; no clear D gene. The V end was cut by 1 base, the J end by 0 bases, with 7 bases between. The germline CDR1 and CDR2 sequences are SEHNR and FQNEAQ (reference sequence). This CDR3 is built from 15 residues. CDR3 in amino acids: CASSLGSSSNQPQHF. The DNA of the CDR3 is TGTGCCAGCAGCTTAGGTTCCTCTAGCAATCAGCCCCAGCATTTT.

This chain uses TRBV7-9 with TRBJ1-6; D is undetermined. Trimming took 3 bases from V and 10 from J, leaving 10 bases between them. Germline V gene data show CDR1 as SEHNR and CDR2 as FQNEAQ (reference sequence). The length of the CDR3 is 13 residues. CDR3 in amino acids: CASSLMGSSPLHF. The DNA for the CDR3 is TGTGCCAGCAGCTTGATGGGGAGCTCACCCCTCCACTTT.

This chain joins TRBV5-6 and TRBJ2-3; TRBD1 matches at 9 bases. CDR3 length: 14 amino acids. V dropped 2 bases and J dropped 6; count of bases not matched to a gene: 4. Per the germline V gene, CDR1 is SGHDT and CDR2 is YYEEEE. The CDR3 DNA reads TGTGCCAGCAGCTTACAGGGGGCATCGGATACGCAGTATTTT. It specifies CASSLQGASDTQYF.

J is TRBJ2-1 and V is TRBV5-1; 8 positions agree with TRBD1. V trimming: 3 bases; J trimming: 6 bases; junction bases outside the gene matches: 8. This CDR3 comprises 15 residues. Germline CDR1 SGHRS, CDR2 YFSETQ. CDR3 region: CASSSHRDRFNEQFF. The CDR3 DNA reads as TGCGCCAGCAGCTCGCACCGGGACAGGTTCAATGAGCAGTTCTTC.

This clone was detected once. This chain connects TRBV3-1 (or the pseudogene TRBV3-2) to TRBJ1-2; 8 bases match TRBD1. Germline lookup yields CDR1 LGHDT and CDR2 YNNKEL (reference sequence). The CDR3 covers 13 residues. Unmatched junction bases numbered 4, after V lost 6 bases and J lost 4 bases. CDR3 sequence: CASRTQGAYGYTF. The DNA for the CDR3 is TGTGCCAGCAGAACCCAGGGGGCCTATGGCTACACCTTC.

In its sample, this clone was seen a few times. The rearrangement uses TRBV4-2 and TRBJ2-7; 7 bases align to TRBD2. The length of the CDR3 is 15 residues. CDR1 and CDR2 (germline): LGHNA, YNFKEQ. V shed 8 bases and J 1 base; nucleotides not matched to a gene: 11. Here the CDR3 DNA reads TGTGCCAGCGGTTTAGGAGGGCGGGGGTCCTACGAGCAGTACTTC. Amino acids: CASGLGGRGSYEQYF.

The CDR3 sequence: CASSLGIRVPSYGYTF. In nucleotides, the CDR3 is TGTGCCAGCAGCTTGGGTATTCGGGTTCCATCCTATGGCTACACCTTC. V is TRBV5-4 and J is TRBJ1-2; D is undetermined. Germline V gene data show CDR1 as SGHNT and CDR2 as YYREEE (reference sequence). V was cut by 0 bases and J by 4 bases, with 16 bases left in between. The CDR3 has 16 residues.

The chain recombines TRBV6-5 with TRBJ2-5; D is unresolved. The CDR3 length is 15 residues. Germline CDR1 is MNHEY and CDR2 is SVGAGI. Trimming removed 0 bases at V and 4 bases at J, with 12 bases between. CDR3 loop: CASSYSSQAGETQYF. CDR3 in DNA: TGTGCCAGCAGTTACTCTTCCCAGGCCGGAGAGACCCAGTACTTC.

The chain carries TRBV6-5 and TRBJ1-6, with D perhaps matching TRBD1 (6 bases). Trimming removed 4 bases from V and 9 bases from J, with 13 bases in between. Per the germline V gene, CDR1 is MNHEY and CDR2 is SVGAGI. The CDR3 consists of 14 residues. The CDR3 DNA sequence: TGTGCCAGCAGTTCCCCAGGGGCTGGTTCACCCCTCCACTTT. Its protein is CASSSPGAGSPLHF.

This chain links TRBV5-1 with TRBJ2-3; D not certain. CDR1 is SGHRS, CDR2 YFSETQ, per germline. The CDR3 has 14 amino acids. V was shortened by 0 bases and J by 1 base, with 6 bases between the two germline ends. Here the CDR3 reads CASSLGRRTDTQYF. In nucleotides, the CDR3 is TGCGCCAGCAGCTTGGGTCGTCGCACAGATACGCAGTATTTT.

The chain is built from TRBV4-3 and TRBJ2-1; 9 nucleotides align to TRBD1. Looked up from germline, CDR1 is LGHNA and CDR2 is YSLEER. V lost 4 bases, J lost 6 bases, and 7 bases stayed unmatched. The CDR3 loop spans 15 amino acids. CDR3 protein: CASSRGQGPSNEQFF. The CDR3 DNA is TGCGCCAGCAGCCGGGGACAGGGACCTTCCAATGAGCAGTTCTTC.

The chain has TRBV4-1 and TRBJ1-1; D is unclear. Germline V gene lookup returns CDR1 MGHRA and CDR2 YSYEKL. Trimming removed 3 bases at V and 1 base at J, with 12 bases between. The CDR3 totals 15 residues. CDR3 loop: CASSQAPWANTEAFF. The CDR3 region has the DNA TGCGCCAGCAGCCAGGCCCCCTGGGCGAACACTGAAGCTTTCTTT.

The gene calls are TRBV5-1 and TRBJ1-1, with D tentatively TRBD1 (5 bases). Trimming pared 2 bases from V and 3 bases from J, leaving 14 bases between. This CDR3 is built from 15 residues. Germline CDR1 SGHRS, CDR2 YFSETQ. CDR3 in amino acids: CASSLDPTDYTEAFF. CDR3 bases: TGCGCCAGCAGCTTAGACCCGACAGACTACACTGAAGCTTTCTTT.

This chain connects TRBV29-1 to TRBJ2-1, with 8 nucleotides matching TRBD2. Germline CDR1 and CDR2: SQVTM and ANQGSEA. Trimming removed 7 bases from V and 2 bases from J; junction bases left unmatched: 4. This CDR3 has 13 residues. The CDR3 coding sequence is TGCAGCGCTAGGACTAGCACCTACAATGAGCAGTTCTTC. Amino acid sequence: CSARTSTYNEQFF.

This clone has more than one count but fewer than ten. This chain links TRBV3-1 (or the pseudogene TRBV3-2) with TRBJ2-2; TRBD2 matches at 9 bases. CDR3 length: 17 amino acids. CDR1 is LGHDT, CDR2 YNNKEL, per germline (reference sequence). The J segment lost 8 bases and the V segment lost 3 bases, leaving 13 bases of the junction unmatched. The CDR3 is CASSQGSGGTPRGELFF. The DNA for the CDR3 is TGTGCCAGCAGCCAGGGGAGCGGGGGGACCCCACGTGGGGAGCTGTTTTTT.

The chain uses TRBV10-3 and TRBJ1-5; no reliable D call. Germline lookup yields CDR1 ENHRY and CDR2 SYGVKD. This CDR3 has 15 amino acids. V was clipped by 2 bases and J by 1 base, with 9 bases between them. CDR3 residues: CAISEASPSNQPQHF. The CDR3 DNA follows: TGTGCCATCAGTGAGGCAAGCCCGAGCAATCAGCCCCAGCATTTT.

The V and J genes are TRBV12-3 or TRBV12-4 and TRBJ1-3; D gene ambiguous. This CDR3 region has 12 residues. Trimming pared 7 bases from V and 4 bases from J, leaving 8 bases between. Here the CDR3 DNA reads TGTGCCAGCAAGCTTCTCGGAAACACCATATATTTT. As protein: CASKLLGNTIYF.

This sequence joins TRBV6-5 and TRBJ2-3; maybe TRBD1 (5 bases). The CDR3 length is 12 residues. V lost 2 bases and J lost 5, with 5 bases in between. Germline V gene data show CDR1 as MNHEY and CDR2 as SVGAGI. The CDR3 nucleotides read TGTGCCAGCAGTTACAGGGGAGATACGCAGTATTTT. This translates into CASSYRGDTQYF.

The chain links TRBV19 to TRBJ2-7, with D perhaps matching TRBD1 (5 bases). Germline loops: CDR1 LNHDA, CDR2 SQIVND (reference sequence). The length of the CDR3 is 15 residues. V was pared by 2 bases and J by 2 bases, with 13 bases between. This chain's CDR3 is CASSIYPGLAYEQYF. In DNA form, the CDR3 reads TGTGCCAGTAGTATATATCCAGGGTTAGCCTACGAGCAGTACTTC.

The chain has TRBV6-5 and TRBJ2-2; TRBD2 aligns across 8 bases. The CDR3 is 14 residues long. With 6 bases clipped from V and 7 bases from J, the junction kept 7 bases outside the gene matches. The germline V gene has CDR1 MNHEY and CDR2 SVGAGI. This CDR3 is CASSPAGAVGELFF. The CDR3 DNA is TGTGCCAGCAGCCCAGCGGGGGCGGTCGGGGAGCTGTTTTTT.

This clone was detected only once. The chain uses TRBV7-2 and TRBJ2-5; 11 bases fit TRBD1. The germline V gene has CDR1 SGHTA and CDR2 FQGNSA. The CDR3 has 18 residues. Losses at the gene ends were 2 bases for V and 5 bases for J; bases not matched to a gene: 13. The DNA for the CDR3 is TGTGCCAGCAGCTTAAACAGCCCGGGACAGGGGGTCGGCGAGACCCAGTACTTC. As protein: CASSLNSPGQGVGETQYF.

The DNA of the CDR3 is TGTGCCAGCAGTGAACCGGGAGCTGGCGCTGGAAACACCATATATTTT. Encoded protein: CASSEPGAGAGNTIYF. The chain is built from TRBV28 and TRBJ1-3, with D unclear. The CDR3 is made up of 16 amino acids. V was clipped by 5 bases and J by 2 bases, with 16 bases between them. Germline V CDR1 and CDR2: MDHEN, SYDVKM.